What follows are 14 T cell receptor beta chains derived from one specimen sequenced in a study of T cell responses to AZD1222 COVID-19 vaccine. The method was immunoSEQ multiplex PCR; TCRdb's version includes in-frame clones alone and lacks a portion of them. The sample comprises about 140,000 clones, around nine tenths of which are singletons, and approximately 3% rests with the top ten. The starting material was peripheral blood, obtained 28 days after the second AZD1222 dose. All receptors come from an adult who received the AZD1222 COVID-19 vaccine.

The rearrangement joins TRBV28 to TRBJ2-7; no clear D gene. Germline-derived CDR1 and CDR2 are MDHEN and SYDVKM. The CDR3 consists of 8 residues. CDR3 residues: CASSPPPV. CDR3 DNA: TGTGCCAGCAGTCCCCCGCCCGTC.

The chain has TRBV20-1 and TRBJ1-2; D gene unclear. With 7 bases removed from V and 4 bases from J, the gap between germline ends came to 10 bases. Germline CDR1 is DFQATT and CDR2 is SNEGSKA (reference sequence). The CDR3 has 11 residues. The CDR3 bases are TGCAGTGTTATGACCCCCTATGGCTACACCTTC. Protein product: CSVMTPYGYTF.

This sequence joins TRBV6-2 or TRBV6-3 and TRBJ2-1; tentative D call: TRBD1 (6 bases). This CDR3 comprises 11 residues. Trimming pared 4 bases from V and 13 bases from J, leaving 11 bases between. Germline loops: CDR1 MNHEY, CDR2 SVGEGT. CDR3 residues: CASSSPGHQFF. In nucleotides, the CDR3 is TGTGCCAGCAGTTCCCCGGGACACCAGTTCTTC.

CDR3 in DNA: TGTGCCAGCAGCGCCCGCCAGGCGGGCACCGGGGAGCTGTTTTTT. It is translated as CASSARQAGTGELFF. The chain joins TRBV7-3 to TRBJ2-2, with D perhaps matching TRBD2 (5 bases). Germline V gene lookup returns CDR1 SGHTA and CDR2 FQGTGA. The CDR3 has 15 residues. Trimming removed 5 bases at V and 4 bases at J, with 14 bases between.

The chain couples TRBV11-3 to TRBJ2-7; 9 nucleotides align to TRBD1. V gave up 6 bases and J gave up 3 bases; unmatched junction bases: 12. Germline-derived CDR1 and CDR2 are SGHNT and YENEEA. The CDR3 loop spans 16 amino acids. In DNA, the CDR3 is TGTGCCAGCAGTTCTCCTACAGGGGGCTTGAGCTACGAGCAGTACTTC. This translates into CASSSPTGGLSYEQYF.

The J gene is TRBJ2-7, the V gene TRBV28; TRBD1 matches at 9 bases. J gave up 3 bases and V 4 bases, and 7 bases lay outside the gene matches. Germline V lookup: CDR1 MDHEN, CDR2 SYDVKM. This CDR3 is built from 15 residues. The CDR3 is CASSSGGQGVYEQYF. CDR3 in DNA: TGTGCCAGCAGTTCTGGGGGACAGGGAGTCTACGAGCAGTACTTC.

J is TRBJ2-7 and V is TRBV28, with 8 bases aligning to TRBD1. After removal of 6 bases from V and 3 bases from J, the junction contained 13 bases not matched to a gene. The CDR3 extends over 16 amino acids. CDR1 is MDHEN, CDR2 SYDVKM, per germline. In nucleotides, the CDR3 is TGTGCCAGCAGGCCGACACAGGGGGTAAAAGACTACGAGCAGTACTTC. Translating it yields CASRPTQGVKDYEQYF.

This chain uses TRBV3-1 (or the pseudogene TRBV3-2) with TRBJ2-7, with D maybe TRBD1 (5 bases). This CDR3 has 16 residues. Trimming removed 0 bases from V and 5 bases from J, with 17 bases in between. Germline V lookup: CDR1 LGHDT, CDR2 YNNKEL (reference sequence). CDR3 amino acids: CASSQDMGRFPNEQYF. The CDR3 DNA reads TGTGCCAGCAGCCAAGATATGGGGCGGTTTCCTAACGAGCAGTACTTC.

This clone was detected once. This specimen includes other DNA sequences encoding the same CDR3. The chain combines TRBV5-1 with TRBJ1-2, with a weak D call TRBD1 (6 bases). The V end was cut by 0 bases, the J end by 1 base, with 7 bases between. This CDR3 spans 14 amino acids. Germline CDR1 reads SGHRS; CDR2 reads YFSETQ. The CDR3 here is CASSLGTVNYGYTF. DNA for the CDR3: TGCGCCAGCAGCTTGGGGACAGTTAACTATGGCTACACCTTC.

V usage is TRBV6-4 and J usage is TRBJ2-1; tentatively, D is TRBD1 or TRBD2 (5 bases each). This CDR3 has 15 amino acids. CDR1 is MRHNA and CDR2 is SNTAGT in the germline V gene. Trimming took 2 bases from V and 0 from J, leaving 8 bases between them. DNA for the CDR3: TGTGCCAGCAGTGACGCAGGGAGCTCCTACAATGAGCAGTTCTTC. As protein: CASSDAGSSYNEQFF.

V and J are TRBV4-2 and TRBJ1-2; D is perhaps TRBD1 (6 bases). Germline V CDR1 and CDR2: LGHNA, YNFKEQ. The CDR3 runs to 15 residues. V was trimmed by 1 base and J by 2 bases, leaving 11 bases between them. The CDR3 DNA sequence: TGTGCCAGCAGCCAAGGGGGGGCAGAGAACTATGGCTACACCTTC. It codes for CASSQGGAENYGYTF.

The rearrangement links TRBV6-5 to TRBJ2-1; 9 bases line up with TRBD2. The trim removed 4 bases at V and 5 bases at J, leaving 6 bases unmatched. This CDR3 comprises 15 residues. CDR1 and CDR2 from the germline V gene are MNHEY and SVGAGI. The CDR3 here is CASSFLAGRDNEQFF. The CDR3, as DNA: TGTGCCAGCAGTTTCCTAGCGGGGCGGGACAATGAGCAGTTCTTC.

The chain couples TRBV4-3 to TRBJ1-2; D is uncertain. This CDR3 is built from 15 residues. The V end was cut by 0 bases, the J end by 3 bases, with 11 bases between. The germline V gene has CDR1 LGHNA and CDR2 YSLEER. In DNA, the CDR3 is TGCGCCAGCAGCCAAGATCAAGGGTATCACTATGGCTACACCTTC. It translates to CASSQDQGYHYGYTF.

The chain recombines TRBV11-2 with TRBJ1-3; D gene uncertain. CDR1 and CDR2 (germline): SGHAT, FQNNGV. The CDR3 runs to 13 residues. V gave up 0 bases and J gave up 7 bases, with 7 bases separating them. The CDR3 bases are TGTGCCAGCAGCTTAGAGTACCACAACACCATATATTTT. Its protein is CASSLEYHNTIYF.